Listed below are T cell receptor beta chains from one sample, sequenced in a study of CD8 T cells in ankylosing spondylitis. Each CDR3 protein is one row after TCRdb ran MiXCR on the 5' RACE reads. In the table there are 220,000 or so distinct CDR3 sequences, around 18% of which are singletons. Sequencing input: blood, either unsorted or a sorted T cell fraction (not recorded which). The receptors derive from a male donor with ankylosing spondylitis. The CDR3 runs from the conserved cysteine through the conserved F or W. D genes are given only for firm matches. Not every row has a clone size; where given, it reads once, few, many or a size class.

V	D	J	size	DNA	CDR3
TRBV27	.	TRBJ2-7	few	TGTGCCAGCAGTTCCGGCAGGGCCTACGAGCAGTACTTC	CASSSGRAYEQYF
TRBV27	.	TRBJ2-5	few	TGTGCCAGCAGTTTACTGGGTAGCCCAAGGGAGACCCAGTACTTC	CASSLLGSPRETQYF
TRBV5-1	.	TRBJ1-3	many	TGCGCCAGCAGCTCGGGACCTCCGAGCTCTGGAAACACCATATATTTT	CASSSGPPSSGNTIYF
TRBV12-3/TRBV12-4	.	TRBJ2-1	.	TGTGCCAGCAGCCTTACAGCTAGGGAGCAGTTCTTC	CASSLTAREQFF
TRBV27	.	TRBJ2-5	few	TGTGCCAGCAGTTTAACCAACAGCCAGACCCAGTACTTC	CASSLTNSQTQYF
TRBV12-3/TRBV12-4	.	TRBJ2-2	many	TGTGCCAGCAGTTTAACCGCGAACACCGGGGAGCTGTTTTTT	CASSLTANTGELFF
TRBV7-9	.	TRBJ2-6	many	TGTGCCAGCAGAGAGTCTGGGGCCAACGTCCTGACTTTC	CASRESGANVLTF
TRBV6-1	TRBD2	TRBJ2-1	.	TGTGCCAGCAGTACGAGCGGGAGTCGGTCCTACAATGAGCAGTTCTTC	CASSTSGSRSYNEQFF
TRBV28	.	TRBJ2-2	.	TGTGCCAGCAGCTCTCGGGGGTCCGGGGAGCTGTTTTTT	CASSSRGSGELFF
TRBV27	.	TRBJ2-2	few	TGTGCCAGCAGTTTACGGGGAGTCGGGGAGCTGTTTTTT	CASSLRGVGELFF
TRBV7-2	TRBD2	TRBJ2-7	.	TGTGCCAGCAGCCTCGGGACTAGCGGGAGAGGTACCTACGAGCAGTACTTC	CASSLGTSGRGTYEQYF
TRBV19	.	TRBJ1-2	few	TGTGCCAGTAGTATAGATAACTATGGCTACACCTTC	CASSIDNYGYTF
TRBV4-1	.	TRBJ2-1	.	TGCGCCAGCAGCCAACCGAACAGGGACCGGAATGAGCAGTTCTTC	CASSQPNRDRNEQFF
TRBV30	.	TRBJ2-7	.	TGTGCCTGGAGTGTACCTAGAACCTACGAGCAGTACTTC	CAWSVPRTYEQYF
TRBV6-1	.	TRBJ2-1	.	TGTGCCAGCAGTGAACTGAACAATGAGCAGTTCTTC	CASSELNNEQFF
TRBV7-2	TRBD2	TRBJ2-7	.	TGTGCCAGCAGCTTAGCTTGGGCACTAGCGGGGGGTTCCTACGAGCAGTACTTC	CASSLAWALAGGSYEQYF
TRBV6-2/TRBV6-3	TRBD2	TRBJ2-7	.	TGTGCCAGCAGCATACTAGCGGGCTCCTACGAGCAGTACTTC	CASSILAGSYEQYF
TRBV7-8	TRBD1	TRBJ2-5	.	TGTGCCAGCATCCCCCCAAATACAGGGGAAGAGACCCAGTACTTC	CASIPPNTGEETQYF
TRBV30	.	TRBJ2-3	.	TGTGCCTGGAGTGAGGTGGTGGGAGATACGCAGTATTTT	CAWSEVVGDTQYF
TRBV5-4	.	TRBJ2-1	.	TGTGCCAGCAGCCCCATCCTGGAGGATGAGCAGTTCTTC	CASSPILEDEQFF
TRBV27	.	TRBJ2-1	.	TGTGCCAGCAGTTTATCGCACAATGAGCAGTTCTTC	CASSLSHNEQFF
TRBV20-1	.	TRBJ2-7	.	TGCAGTGCTAGCCAGGCTGGGGTCGCCTACGAGCAGTACTTC	CSASQAGVAYEQYF
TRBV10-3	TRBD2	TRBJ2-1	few	TGTGCCATCAGTGAGGTCACTGCTAGCGGGGTCTACAATGAGCAGTTCTTC	CAISEVTASGVYNEQFF
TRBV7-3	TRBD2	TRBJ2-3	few	TGTGCCAGCAGCCCTGAGGGAGGGTTTGGTGCAGATACGCAGTATTTT	CASSPEGGFGADTQYF
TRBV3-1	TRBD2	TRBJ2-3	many	TGTGCCAGCGGGGGACTAGCGGGAGTGTGCATCACAGATACGCAGTATTTT	CASGGLAGVCITDTQYF
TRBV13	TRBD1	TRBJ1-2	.	TGTGCCAGCAGCTTGGGGACAGGGGGCCCCTATGGCTACACCTTC	CASSLGTGGPYGYTF
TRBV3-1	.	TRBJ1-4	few	TGTGCCAGCAGCCCCCCGGGCCCCCCAGGCACTAATGAAAAACTGTTTTTT	CASSPPGPPGTNEKLFF
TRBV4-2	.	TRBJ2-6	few	TGTGCCAGCAGCGCATTAAGCTCTGGGGCCAACGTCCTGACTTTC	CASSALSSGANVLTF
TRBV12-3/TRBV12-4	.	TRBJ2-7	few	TGTGCCAGCAGTTTGGGGGGCCCTGACTACGAGCAGTACTTC	CASSLGGPDYEQYF
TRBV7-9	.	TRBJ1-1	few	TGTGCCAGCAGCTTAGCCGGGACCCTCGGCCCGAACACTGAAGCTTTCTTT	CASSLAGTLGPNTEAFF
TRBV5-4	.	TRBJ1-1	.	TGTGCCAGCAGCCCCCGGGGGGTGGCTGAAGCTTTCTTT	CASSPRGVAEAFF
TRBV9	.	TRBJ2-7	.	TGTGCCAGCAGCGGTCCCGGGAGTCCCTACGAGCAGTACTTC	CASSGPGSPYEQYF
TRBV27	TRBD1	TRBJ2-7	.	TGTGCCAGCAGGGGGACAGGGGCCCCCTACGAGCAGTACTTC	CASRGTGAPYEQYF
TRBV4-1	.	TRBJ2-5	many	TGCGCCAGCAGCCATGACAAGGAGCTCACGGGGACCCAGTACTTC	CASSHDKELTGTQYF
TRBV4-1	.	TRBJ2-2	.	TGCGCCAGCTGGGGGAACACCGGGGAGCTGTTTTTT	CASWGNTGELFF
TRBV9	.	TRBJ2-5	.	TGTGCCAGCAGCGCCGGTGGGTTTCAGGAAGAGACCCAGTACTTC	CASSAGGFQEETQYF
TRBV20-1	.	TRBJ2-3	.	TGCAGTGCTAGACTTCTGGCGGGGACAGATACGCAGTATTTT	CSARLLAGTDTQYF
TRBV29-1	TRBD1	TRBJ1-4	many	TGCAGCGTTGAACGGACAGGGTATGGCGAAAAACTGTTTTTT	CSVERTGYGEKLFF
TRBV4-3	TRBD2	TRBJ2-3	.	TGCGCCAGCAGCCAAGAGCTCCTAGCGGCAAGCACAGATACGCAGTATTTT	CASSQELLAASTDTQYF
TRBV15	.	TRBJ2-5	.	TGTGCCACCAGTGGGATCCTCTGGGAAGAGACCCAGTACTTC	CATSGILWEETQYF
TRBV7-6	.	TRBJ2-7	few	TGTGCCAGCAGCTTAGAGGACAGCAACGAGCAGTACTTC	CASSLEDSNEQYF
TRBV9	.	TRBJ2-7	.	TGTGCCAGCAGCGTAGGGGGGGACCCCGGATCCTACGAGCAGTACTTC	CASSVGGDPGSYEQYF